This paragraph covers one TCR beta chain sequence. Its antigen is not identified. Within the sample, other DNA sequences also encode this same CDR3. Method: immunoSEQ multiplex PCR; TCRdb's copy keeps in-frame clones and lacks some. The data contain about 2.4 million clones, 80% to 95% of them seen just once; the ten biggest clones take up roughly 0.36%. The data originate from a study of shared clonotypes between healthy human individuals. V was cut by 3 bases and J by 1 base, with 5 bases left in between. The germline V gene has CDR1 SQVTM and CDR2 ANQGSEA. The CDR3 contains 12 residues. Every donor was a Caucasian adult from Nashville, Tennessee. Study results and caveats: Some clonotypes were shared by all four sorted-subset donors, while others were not shared. The non-shared ones had lower generation probabilities than the shared ones.

Sequenced sample: naive CD4+ T cells from PBMCs. Subset meaning: CD45RA+ positively selected. The V call is TRBV29-1, the J call TRBJ2-3; no clear D. The source is a young man in good health. Some clones in this sample may be carry-over from other donors' samples. CDR3 coding DNA: TGCAGCGTTGATACAGGCACAGATACGCAGTATTTT. This codes for CSVDTGTDTQYF.